The 5 T cell receptor beta chains presented below share a single source sample, sequenced in a study of beta chain features in type 1 diabetes. Points from the study as a whole: Shortening of TCRB CDR3s, moderate but significant, appeared in all four CD4+ subsets of Type 1 diabetes patients.

cDNA synthesis used the whole RNA isolate, giving expressed TCRB sequences. The table came from immunoSEQ multiplex PCR; TCRdb's copy has only in-frame clones and leaves some out. The table lists 150,000 to 200,000 clones, roughly 65% of them singletons. Their antigens remain unidentified. Sequencing was done on a sample of naive CD4+ T cells from blood. The receptors shown here come from a man aged 25 to 40 with type 1 diabetes.

V is TRBV9 and J is TRBJ2-7; D perhaps matches TRBD1 (6 bases). The V gene lost 5 bases and the J gene lost 3 bases, with 18 bases spanning the gap. The CDR3 has 15 residues. CDR1 SGDLS and CDR2 YYNGEE come from the germline V gene. The CDR3 loop reads CASSRGQFRDYEQYF. CDR3 nucleotides: TGTGCCAGCAGTAGAGGACAGTTTAGGGACTACGAGCAGTACTTC.

The chain couples TRBV28 to TRBJ1-5; TRBD1 agrees at 8 bases. Germline V gene sequence: CDR1 MDHEN, CDR2 SYDVKM. V was clipped by 4 bases and J by 4 bases; unmatched bases: 3. The length of the CDR3 is 14 residues. DNA for the CDR3: TGTGCCAGCAGTTCGAGACAGGGGAATCAGCCCCAGCATTTT. It yields the protein CASSSRQGNQPQHF.

The V and J genes are TRBV27 and TRBJ2-1; tentatively, D is TRBD1 (6 bases). The CDR3 runs to 16 residues. Germline V lookup: CDR1 MNHEY, CDR2 SMNVEV (reference sequence). Trimming left V 8 bases short and J 2 bases short, with 19 bases between. For the CDR3, the DNA is TGTGCCAGCGGAAGGGGGATCCAAGTCCCCTACAATGAGCAGTTCTTC. Protein: CASGRGIQVPYNEQFF.

This rearrangement joins TRBV11-2 to TRBJ2-5; no clear D. Germline V gives CDR1 SGHAT, CDR2 FQNNGV. The CDR3 runs to 14 residues. V lost 1 base and J 5 bases, leaving 11 bases between the germline ends. CDR3 nucleotides: TGTGCCAGCAGCTTAGTTTTATCCGCGGAGACCCAGTACTTC. Protein product: CASSLVLSAETQYF.

The chain is built from TRBV4-1 and TRBJ1-5; 10 nucleotides align to TRBD1. V was pared by 0 bases and J by 4 bases, with 6 bases of the junction left unmatched. CDR3 length: 17 residues. Germline V gene data show CDR1 as MGHRA and CDR2 as YSYEKL. DNA for the CDR3: TGCGCCAGCAGCCAAGATCTGACAGGGGGCGCGAATCAGCCCCAGCATTTT. Protein product: CASSQDLTGGANQPQHF.